This is a list of T cell receptor beta chains from one sample in a study of T cell repertoires in aging, cancer and after chemotherapy. MiXCR, run by TCRdb on the multiplex PCR reads, gives a single entry per CDR3 protein. The sample shows more than 1,400 distinct CDR3 sequences, approximately 49% of them seen only once. Sequencing used blood. These receptor sequences come from a human donor with a blood cancer. Each CDR3 is given with its conserved first and last residue. Each record gives: V gene, D gene, J gene, clone size, CDR3 DNA, CDR3 protein. The D gene is left open where the match is weak. Rows may omit the clone size; those that give it use once, few, many or a size class.

v_gene: TRBV6-6
d_gene: NA
j_gene: TRBJ2-1
abundance: NA
CDR3nt: TGTGCCGTTCCTACCTACAATGAGCAGTTCTTC
CDR3aa: CAVPTYNEQFF

v_gene: TRBV10-3
d_gene: NA
j_gene: TRBJ2-7
abundance: large
CDR3nt: TGTGCCATCAGTGAGAAGGAAACCTACGAGCAGTACTTC
CDR3aa: CAISEKETYEQYF

v_gene: TRBV20-1
d_gene: NA
j_gene: TRBJ2-6
abundance: medium-sized
CDR3nt: TGCAGTGCTCGGACCGGCTCTGGGGCCAACGTCCTGACTTTC
CDR3aa: CSARTGSGANVLTF

v_gene: TRBV27
d_gene: NA
j_gene: TRBJ1-2
abundance: NA
CDR3nt: TGTGCCAGCAGTCCTAGCCTCTATGGCTACACCTTC
CDR3aa: CASSPSLYGYTF

v_gene: TRBV6-1
d_gene: TRBD1
j_gene: TRBJ1-4
abundance: NA
CDR3nt: TGTGCCAGCAGTGGAGGGTGGACAGGGAATGAAAAACTGTTTTTT
CDR3aa: CASSGGWTGNEKLFF

v_gene: TRBV5-6
d_gene: NA
j_gene: TRBJ2-7
abundance: NA
CDR3nt: TGTGCCAGCAGCTTAAACTACGAGCAGTACTTC
CDR3aa: CASSLNYEQYF

v_gene: TRBV5-6
d_gene: NA
j_gene: TRBJ1-6
abundance: large
CDR3nt: TGTGCCAGCAGCTTCTACTCGGCGGTCATTTCACCCCTCCACTTT
CDR3aa: CASSFYSAVISPLHF

v_gene: TRBV29-1
d_gene: NA
j_gene: TRBJ2-1
abundance: NA
CDR3nt: TGCAGCGTTGAACCCTACAATGAGCAGTTCTTC
CDR3aa: CSVEPYNEQFF

v_gene: TRBV6-1
d_gene: TRBD2
j_gene: TRBJ2-3
abundance: NA
CDR3nt: TGTGCCAGCACCAGCCGGGCGGGAGGGTCCGGCACAGATACGCAGTATTTT
CDR3aa: CASTSRAGGSGTDTQYF

v_gene: TRBV20-1
d_gene: TRBD1
j_gene: TRBJ2-7
abundance: medium-sized
CDR3nt: TGCAGTGCTAGAGCCCCCGGGACAGGAAGCGACGACGAGCAGTACTTC
CDR3aa: CSARAPGTGSDDEQYF

v_gene: TRBV29-1
d_gene: NA
j_gene: TRBJ1-2
abundance: large
CDR3nt: TGCAGCGTTGAAGATCAGGGCAGGGTCCTCTCCCATGGCTACACCTTC
CDR3aa: CSVEDQGRVLSHGYTF

v_gene: TRBV7-2
d_gene: TRBD1
j_gene: TRBJ2-3
abundance: medium-sized
CDR3nt: TGTGCCAGCAGCCGAATGGGACAGGGCGGGACAGATACGCAGTATTTT
CDR3aa: CASSRMGQGGTDTQYF

v_gene: TRBV19
d_gene: NA
j_gene: TRBJ1-2
abundance: large
CDR3nt: TGTGCCAGTACGGACAGTTACTATGGCTACACCTTC
CDR3aa: CASTDSYYGYTF

v_gene: TRBV12-3/TRBV12-4
d_gene: NA
j_gene: TRBJ2-3
abundance: NA
CDR3nt: TGTGCCAGCAGTTCCCAAAGTTATCAGGGATTCGGCACAGATACGCAGTATTTT
CDR3aa: CASSSQSYQGFGTDTQYF

v_gene: TRBV6-1
d_gene: TRBD1
j_gene: TRBJ1-3
abundance: NA
CDR3nt: TGTGCCAGCAGCAAACCTGAGGGGGCAGTCGGAAACACCATATATTTT
CDR3aa: CASSKPEGAVGNTIYF